Here is one T cell receptor (beta chain) with its context. This entry comes from a study of blood T cell repertoires in COVID-19. Study-level background: COVID-19 samples, acute and convalescent, were from the United States, Italy and Spain. From T cells, B-cell-depleted T cells, or PBMCs came the material, which was cDNA or gDNA.

Germline-derived CDR1 and CDR2 are MNHEY and SMNVEV (reference sequence). Unmatched junction bases numbered 15, after V lost 6 bases and J lost 5 bases. CDR3 length: 16 residues. In the original workflow: Estimates of nucleated cell counts were drawn from the amplification of reference gene primers. Here immunoSEQ multiplex PCR was the method, and the copy in TCRdb shows in-frame clones only, minus some. V and J calls and clone size come straight from that table; D and trimming were deduced from the DNA. The sample shows about 100,000 clones, approximately 90% of them seen only once. This clonotype originated in a woman younger than 45 with acute or convalescent COVID-19. Sequenced sample: peripheral blood. The chain combines TRBV27 with TRBJ2-7; 8 nucleotides line up with TRBD2. The CDR3 reads CASSPIEIAGNHEQYF. Here the CDR3 DNA reads TGTGCCAGCAGCCCCATCGAGATAGCGGGAAATCACGAGCAGTACTTC.